This T cell receptor (beta chain) emerged from a study of blood T cell repertoires in COVID-19. Study-wide context: Samples of COVID-19 (acute and convalescent) were obtained from the United States, Italy and Spain. Nucleic acid was either cDNA or gDNA, and it came from T cells, B-cell-depleted T cells, or PBMCs.

Donors were grouped by their self-reported clinical history. This table comes from immunoSEQ multiplex PCR, and its TCRdb copy is limited to in-frame clones, with some not included. Altogether around 230,000 clones are present, nearly 90% being singletons, with the ten largest covering 3.5% to 4%. Trimming left V 4 bases short and J 5 bases short, with 18 bases between. This CDR3 has 16 amino acids. Per the germline V gene, CDR1 is SGHDT and CDR2 is YYEEEE. The source of this sequence is a woman aged 25 to 39 with acute COVID-19. This chain uses TRBV5-6 with TRBJ2-2; TRBD1 might be the D (6 bases). The sequenced material came from PBMCs or T cells enriched from blood (not recorded which). The CDR3 here is CASSGSGQGRTGELFF. The DNA of the CDR3 is TGTGCCAGCAGCGGGTCGGGGCAGGGGAGAACCGGGGAGCTGTTTTTT.